The 8 T cell receptor beta chains below come from one sample, sequenced in a study of T cells in Graves' hyperthyroidism and ophthalmopathy. Amplification of TCR beta CDR3 regions used RNA as the template. The HTBI primer set was used in a first-round RT-PCR of the TCR CDR3. Using its own MiXCR run on the multiplex PCR reads, TCRdb lists one record per CDR3 protein. The table shows about 840,000 distinct CDR3 sequences, with roughly 40% occurring only once. Material: blood. The receptors shown here come from a man in his late teens or twenties with Graves' hyperthyroidism.

As concerns this clonotype: This may come from a read error, since a much larger clone is one base off. The V gene is TRBV20-1, the J gene TRBJ2-5, with unresolved D. Germline V CDR1 and CDR2: DFQATT, SNEGSKA (reference sequence). Trimming took off 1 base at V and 11 bases at J, with 17 bases between the two ends. The CDR3 is 13 residues long. The CDR3 loop reads CSARVGGTYGQYF. Written as DNA, the CDR3 is TGCAGTGCTAGAGTCGGCGGAACCTACGGGCAGTACTTC.

This chain links TRBV2 with TRBJ1-4; tentative D call: TRBD1 (6 bases). Trimming took 10 bases from V and 0 from J, leaving 12 bases between them. The germline V gene encodes CDR1 SNHLY and CDR2 FYNNEI. The CDR3 contains 14 residues. CDR3 residues: CAIRQDSTNEKLFF. In DNA, the CDR3 is TGTGCCATCCGACAGGACTCAACTAATGAAAAACTGTTTTTT.

This clonotype was seen many times. This chain links TRBV2 with TRBJ1-1; the match to TRBD1 covers 7 bases. J gave up 1 base and V 6 bases, and 2 bases lay outside the gene matches. There are 13 residues in the CDR3. Germline V gene data show CDR1 as SNHLY and CDR2 as FYNNEI. CDR3 in DNA: TGTGCCAGCAGAGACAGGGCGAACACTGAAGCTTTCTTT. This codes for CASRDRANTEAFF.

Points on this clonotype: A much larger clone is a single base away; this may be a read error. V gene TRBV15 combines with J gene TRBJ2-7; possible D gene TRBD2, 5 bases. This CDR3 spans 14 amino acids. Germline V lookup: CDR1 LNHNV, CDR2 YYDKDF (reference sequence). The CDR3 here is CATSVGLDAYEQCF. CDR3 nucleotide sequence: TGTGCCACCAGCGTCGGACTGGACGCCTACGAGCAGTGCTTC.

The rearrangement joins TRBV24-1 to TRBJ1-4, with a weak D call TRBD1 (6 bases). The germline V gene encodes CDR1 KGHDR and CDR2 SFDVKD. V was shortened by 2 bases and J by 7 bases, with 19 bases between the two germline ends. This CDR3 is built from 17 residues. The CDR3: CATSDWPRQANSEKLFF. CDR3 in DNA: TGTGCCACCAGTGATTGGCCAAGACAGGCGAATTCTGAAAAACTGTTTTTT.

This clonotype was seen ten or more times. The chain recombines TRBV29-1 with TRBJ1-5; no clear D gene. The germline V gene encodes CDR1 SQVTM and CDR2 ANQGSEA. This CDR3 contains 13 residues. V was cut by 4 bases and J by 2 bases, with 9 bases left in between. For the CDR3, the DNA is TGCAGCGTTGGGCCGGATGGCAATCAGCCCCAGCATTTT. Translated: CSVGPDGNQPQHF.

This clonotype was detected once. CDR3 sequence: CASSLRPGTGRNTEAFF. In nucleotides, the CDR3 is TGTGCCAGCAGTTTACGTCCCGGGACAGGGAGGAACACTGAAGCTTTCTTT. The chain uses TRBV27 and TRBJ1-1; 9 bases line up with TRBD1. CDR3 size: 17 residues. Per germline, CDR1 MNHEY and CDR2 SMNVEV (reference sequence). V shed 2 bases, J shed 1 base, and the junction held 8 bases outside the gene matches.

Note on this clonotype: One end of the junction fails to match germline, which may point to a read error. The chain uses TRBV9 and TRBJ2-7, with D hard to call. Germline CDR1 and CDR2: SGDLS and YYNGEE. CDR3 length: 10 amino acids. This CDR3 reads CAGSVEEQYF. CDR3 nucleotides: TGTGCCGGCAGCGTAGAAGAGCAGTACTTC.